This T cell receptor (beta chain) was recovered during a study of T cell responses to AZD1222 COVID-19 vaccine. At the level of the study: The analysis combined second doses at about 4 or about 12 weeks.

Overall study results and limits: Spike-specific TCR breadth and depth grew following two AZD1222 doses. Among vaccine-associated CD4 TCRs, coverage spanned spike, with dominance at 160-218 and 743-854. Baseline seropositivity characterized only 5 or 6 AZD1222 recipients.

About this clone itself: Its cognate antigen is unknown.

Germline CDR1 LGHNA, CDR2 YNFKEQ. V was clipped by 5 bases and J by 4 bases; unmatched bases: 8. The CDR3 contains 15 residues. Assay used: immunoSEQ multiplex PCR; TCRdb lists only in-frame clones, some missing. The repertoire holds more than 60,000 clones, over 75% seen once, with approximately 19% in the top ten. This clonotype originated in an adult in good health. The genes are TRBV4-2 and TRBJ2-3; 8 nucleotides match TRBD2. Sequencing was performed on peripheral blood, taken on day 0 of AZD1222 vaccination. The CDR3 sequence: CASSSRGGLADTQYF. As DNA, the CDR3 is TGTGCCAGCAGCTCCCGGGGGGGCCTCGCAGATACGCAGTATTTT.